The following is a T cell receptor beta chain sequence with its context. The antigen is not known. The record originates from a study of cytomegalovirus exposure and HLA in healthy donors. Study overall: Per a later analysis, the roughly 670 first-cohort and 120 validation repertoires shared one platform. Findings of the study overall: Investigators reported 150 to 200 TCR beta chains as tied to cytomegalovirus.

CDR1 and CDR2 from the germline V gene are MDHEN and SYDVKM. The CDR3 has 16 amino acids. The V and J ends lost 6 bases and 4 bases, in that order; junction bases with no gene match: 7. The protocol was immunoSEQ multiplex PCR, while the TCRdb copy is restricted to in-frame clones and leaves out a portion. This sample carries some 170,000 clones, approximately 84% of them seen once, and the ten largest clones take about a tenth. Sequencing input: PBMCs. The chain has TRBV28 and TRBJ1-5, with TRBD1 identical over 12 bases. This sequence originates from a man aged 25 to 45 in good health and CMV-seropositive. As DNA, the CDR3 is TGTGCCAGCAGGACCTTGGGACAGGGGGCGAATCAGCCCCAGCATTTT. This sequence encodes CASRTLGQGANQPQHF.